Reported below is one T cell receptor (beta chain). This sample was included in a study of blood T cell repertoires in COVID-19. Study-wide background: Samples of COVID-19 (acute and convalescent) were obtained from the United States, Italy and Spain.

Assignment of participants to cohorts was predicated upon participant-reported clinical history. Only in-frame clones appear in the TCRdb table, and some are missing; sequencing was by immunoSEQ multiplex PCR. The repertoire includes 130,000 to 150,000 clones, over 80% of them detected once, and roughly 5.7% sits in the top ten. The length of the CDR3 is 18 residues. Germline V gene sequence: CDR1 SGHAT, CDR2 FQNNGV. The trim removed 4 bases at V and 3 bases at J, leaving 15 bases unmatched. This clonotype originated in a woman aged 50 to 65 who had been exposed to COVID-19. Sequencing input: PBMCs or T cells enriched from blood (not recorded which). The chain recombines TRBV11-2 with TRBJ2-7; TRBD1 matches 10 bases. In nucleotides, the CDR3 is TGTGCCAGCAGCTATGGGGACAGGGGACCGGGAGGGAACTACGAGCAGTACTTC. Encoded protein: CASSYGDRGPGGNYEQYF.